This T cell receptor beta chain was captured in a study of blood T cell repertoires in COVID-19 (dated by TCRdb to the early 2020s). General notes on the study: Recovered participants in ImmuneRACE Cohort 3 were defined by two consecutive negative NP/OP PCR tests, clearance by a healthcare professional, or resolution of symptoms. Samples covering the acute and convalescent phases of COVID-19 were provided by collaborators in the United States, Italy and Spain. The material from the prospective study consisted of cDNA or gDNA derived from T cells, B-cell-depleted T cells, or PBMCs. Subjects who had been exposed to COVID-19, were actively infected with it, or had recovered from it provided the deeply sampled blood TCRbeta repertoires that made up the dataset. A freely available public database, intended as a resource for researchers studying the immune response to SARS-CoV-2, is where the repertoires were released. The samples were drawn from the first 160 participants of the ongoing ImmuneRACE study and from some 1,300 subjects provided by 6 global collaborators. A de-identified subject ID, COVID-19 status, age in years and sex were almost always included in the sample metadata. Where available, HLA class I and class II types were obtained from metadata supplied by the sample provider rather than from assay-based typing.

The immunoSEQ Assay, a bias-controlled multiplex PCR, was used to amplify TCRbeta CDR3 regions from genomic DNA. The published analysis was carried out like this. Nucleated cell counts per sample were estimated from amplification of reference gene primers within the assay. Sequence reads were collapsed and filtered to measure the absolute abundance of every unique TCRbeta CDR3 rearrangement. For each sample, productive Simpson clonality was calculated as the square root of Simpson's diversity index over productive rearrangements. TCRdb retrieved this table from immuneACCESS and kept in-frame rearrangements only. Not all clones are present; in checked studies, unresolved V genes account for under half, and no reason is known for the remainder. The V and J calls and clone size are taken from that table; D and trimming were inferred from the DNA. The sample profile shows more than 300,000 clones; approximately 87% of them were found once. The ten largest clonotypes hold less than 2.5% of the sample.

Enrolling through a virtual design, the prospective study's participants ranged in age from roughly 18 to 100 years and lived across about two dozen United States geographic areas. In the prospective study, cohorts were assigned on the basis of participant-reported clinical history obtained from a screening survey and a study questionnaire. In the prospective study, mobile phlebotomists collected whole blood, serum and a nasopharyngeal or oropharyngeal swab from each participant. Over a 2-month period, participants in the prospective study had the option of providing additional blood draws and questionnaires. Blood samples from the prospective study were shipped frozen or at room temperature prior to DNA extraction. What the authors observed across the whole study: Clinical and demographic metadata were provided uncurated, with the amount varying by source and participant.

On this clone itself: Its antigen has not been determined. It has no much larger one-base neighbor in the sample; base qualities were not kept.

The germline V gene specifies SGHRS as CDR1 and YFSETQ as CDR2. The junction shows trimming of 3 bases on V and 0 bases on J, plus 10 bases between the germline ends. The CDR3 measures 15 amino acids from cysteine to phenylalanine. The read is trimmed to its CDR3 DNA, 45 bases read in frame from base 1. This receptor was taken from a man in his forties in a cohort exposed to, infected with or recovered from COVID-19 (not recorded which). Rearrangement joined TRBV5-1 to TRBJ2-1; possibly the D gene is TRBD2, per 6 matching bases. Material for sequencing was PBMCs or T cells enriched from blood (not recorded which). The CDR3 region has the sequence CASSYGGSSYNEQFF. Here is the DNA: TGCGCCAGCAGCTACGGGGGAAGCTCCTACAATGAGCAGTTCTTC.